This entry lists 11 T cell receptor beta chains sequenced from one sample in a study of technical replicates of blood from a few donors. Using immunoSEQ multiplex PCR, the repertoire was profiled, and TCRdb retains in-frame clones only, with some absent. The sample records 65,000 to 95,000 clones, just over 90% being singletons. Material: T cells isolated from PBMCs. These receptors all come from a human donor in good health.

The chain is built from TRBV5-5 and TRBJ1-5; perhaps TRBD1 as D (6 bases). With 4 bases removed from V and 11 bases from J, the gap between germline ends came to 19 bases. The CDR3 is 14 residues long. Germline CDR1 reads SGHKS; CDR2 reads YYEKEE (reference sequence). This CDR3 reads CASSTGQKKGTQHF. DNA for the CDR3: TGTGCCAGCAGCACAGGACAGAAAAAAGGGACCCAGCATTTT.

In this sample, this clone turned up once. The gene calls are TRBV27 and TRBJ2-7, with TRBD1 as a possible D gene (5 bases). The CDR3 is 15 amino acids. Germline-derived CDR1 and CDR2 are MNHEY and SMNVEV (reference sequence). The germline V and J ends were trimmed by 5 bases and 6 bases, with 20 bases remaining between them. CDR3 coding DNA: TGTGCCAGCAGTACGATGGAACTATCTCAGGGCGAGCAGTACTTC. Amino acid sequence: CASSTMELSQGEQYF.

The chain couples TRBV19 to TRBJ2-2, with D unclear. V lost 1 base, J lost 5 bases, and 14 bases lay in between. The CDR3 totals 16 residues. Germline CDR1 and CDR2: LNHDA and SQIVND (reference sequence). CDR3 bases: TGTGCCAGTAGTATAGTTGGCAGAACAATTACCGGGGAGCTGTTTTTT. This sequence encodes CASSIVGRTITGELFF.

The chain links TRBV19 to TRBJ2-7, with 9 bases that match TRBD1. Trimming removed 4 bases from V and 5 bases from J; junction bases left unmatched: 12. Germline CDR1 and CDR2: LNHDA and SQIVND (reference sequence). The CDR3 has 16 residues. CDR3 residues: CASSTLGIGTGNEQYF. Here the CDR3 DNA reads TGTGCCAGTAGTACACTTGGGATAGGGACAGGGAACGAGCAGTACTTC.

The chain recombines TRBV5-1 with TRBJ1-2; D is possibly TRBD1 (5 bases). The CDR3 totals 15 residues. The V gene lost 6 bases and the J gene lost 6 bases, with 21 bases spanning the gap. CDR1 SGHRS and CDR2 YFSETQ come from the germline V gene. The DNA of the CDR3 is TGCGCCAGCATCCGATCCCCCTGGACATCTGATGGCTACACCTTC. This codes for CASIRSPWTSDGYTF. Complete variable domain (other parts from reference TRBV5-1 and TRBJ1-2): KAGVTQTPRYLIKTRGQQVTLSCSPISGHRSVSWYQQTPGQGLQFLFEYFSETQRNKGNFPGRFSGRQFSNSRSEMNVSTLELGDSALYLCASIRSPWTSDGYTFGSGTRLTVV.

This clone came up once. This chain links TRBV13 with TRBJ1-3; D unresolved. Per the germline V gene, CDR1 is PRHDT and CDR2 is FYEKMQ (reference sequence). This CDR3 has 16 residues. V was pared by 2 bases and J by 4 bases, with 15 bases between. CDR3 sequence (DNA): TGTGCCAGCAGCTTACTCGCGAGGGCAGAAGGAAACACCATATATTTT. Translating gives CASSLLARAEGNTIYF.

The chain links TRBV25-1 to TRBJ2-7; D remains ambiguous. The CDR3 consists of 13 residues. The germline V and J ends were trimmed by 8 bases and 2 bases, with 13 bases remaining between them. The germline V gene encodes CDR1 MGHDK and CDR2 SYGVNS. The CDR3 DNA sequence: TGTGCCAGCGGTTCCCCTACTACCTACGAGCAGTACTTC. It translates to CASGSPTTYEQYF.

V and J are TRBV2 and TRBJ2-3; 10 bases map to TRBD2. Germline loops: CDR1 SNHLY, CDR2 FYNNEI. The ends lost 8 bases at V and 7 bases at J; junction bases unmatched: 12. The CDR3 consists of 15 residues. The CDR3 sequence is CASPRGAGGRYTQYF. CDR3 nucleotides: TGTGCCAGCCCCAGGGGAGCGGGGGGGAGGTATACGCAGTATTTT.

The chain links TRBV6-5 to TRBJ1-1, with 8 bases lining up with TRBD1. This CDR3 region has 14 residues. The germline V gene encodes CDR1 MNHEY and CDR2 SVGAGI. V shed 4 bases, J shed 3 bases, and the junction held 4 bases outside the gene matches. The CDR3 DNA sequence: TGTGCCAGCAGTTTAGGACAGGGAGACACTGAAGCTTTCTTT. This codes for CASSLGQGDTEAFF.

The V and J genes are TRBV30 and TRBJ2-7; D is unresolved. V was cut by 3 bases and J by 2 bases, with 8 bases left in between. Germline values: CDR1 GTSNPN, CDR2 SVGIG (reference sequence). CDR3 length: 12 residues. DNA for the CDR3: TGTGCCTGGAGAAGAGCTACCTACGAGCAGTACTTC. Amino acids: CAWRRATYEQYF.

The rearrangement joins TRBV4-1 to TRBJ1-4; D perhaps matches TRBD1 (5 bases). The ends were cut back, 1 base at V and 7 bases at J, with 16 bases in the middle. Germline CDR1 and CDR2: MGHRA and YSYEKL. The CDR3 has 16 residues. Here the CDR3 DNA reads TGCGCCAGCAGCCAAGTGAGGGGAGGAGGCGGTGAAAAACTGTTTTTT. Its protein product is CASSQVRGGGGEKLFF.